These 27 T cell receptor beta chains originate from one sample sequenced in a study of blood T cell repertoires in COVID-19. Data came from immunoSEQ multiplex PCR; TCRdb stores just in-frame clones and leaves some out. The profile shows fewer than 30,000 clones, around 94% of them singletons. Source material: peripheral blood. Receptor source: a woman in her seventies with COVID-19, enrolled during active disease.

The chain couples TRBV4-1 to TRBJ1-5; maybe TRBD1 (5 bases). V was shortened by 4 bases and J by 1 base, with 14 bases between the two germline ends. Germline CDR1 reads MGHRA; CDR2 reads YSYEKL. This CDR3 spans 16 amino acids. DNA of the CDR3: TGCGCCAGCAGCCCCCCCGGGGGGGAGAGCAATCAGCCCCAGCATTTT. It is translated as CASSPPGGESNQPQHF.

V usage is TRBV4-3 and J usage is TRBJ2-1; D perhaps matches TRBD2 (5 bases). This CDR3 spans 13 amino acids. Trimming stripped 5 bases from V and 9 bases from J, with 14 bases between. Germline V lookup: CDR1 LGHNA, CDR2 YSLEER. The CDR3 sequence: CASSLDPSGEQFF. CDR3 DNA sequence: TGCGCCAGCAGCTTAGACCCGAGCGGTGAGCAGTTCTTC.

This chain connects TRBV6-5 to TRBJ1-5, with D unresolved. There are 14 residues in the CDR3. CDR1 and CDR2 from the germline V gene are MNHEY and SVGAGI. V was pared by 6 bases and J by 3 bases, with 12 bases between. The CDR3 is CASSRGGPNQPQHF. In DNA form, the CDR3 reads TGTGCCAGCAGCCGGGGTGGCCCCAATCAGCCCCAGCATTTT.

This rearrangement joins TRBV19 to TRBJ2-1, with D perhaps matching TRBD2 (6 bases). This CDR3 has 13 residues. V was shortened by 3 bases and J by 6 bases, with 9 bases between the two germline ends. CDR1 is LNHDA, CDR2 SQIVND, per germline (reference sequence). The CDR3 DNA is TGTGCCAGTAGTATCGTGGAGGGCAATGAGCAGTTCTTC. Translated, it gives CASSIVEGNEQFF.

This clone was picked up a small number of times. The chain combines TRBV5-1 with TRBJ1-2; 7 positions agree with TRBD1. The germline V gene encodes CDR1 SGHRS and CDR2 YFSETQ. The CDR3 covers 16 residues. V gave up 4 bases and J gave up 1 base; unmatched junction bases: 10. For the CDR3, the DNA is TGCGCCAGCAGCCCTGGACAGGAAGATCGTAACTATGGCTACACCTTC. It translates to CASSPGQEDRNYGYTF.

This sequence joins TRBV28 and TRBJ1-5; D is perhaps TRBD1 (5 bases). Looked up from germline, CDR1 is MDHEN and CDR2 is SYDVKM. V was trimmed by 5 bases and J by 5 bases, leaving 16 bases between them. The CDR3 loop spans 15 amino acids. CDR3 sequence reads: CASSLLGGGDQPQHF. DNA for the CDR3: TGTGCCAGCAGTCTCCTTGGGGGAGGGGATCAGCCCCAGCATTTT. The variable domain in full, completed from reference TRBV28 and TRBJ1-5, reads DVKVTQSSRYLVKRTGEKVFLECVQDMDHENMFWYRQDPGLGLRLIYFSYDVKMKEKGDIPEGYSVSREKKERFSLILESASTNQTSMYLCASSLLGGGDQPQHFGDGTRLSIL.

The chain is built from TRBV19 and TRBJ2-1; 12 positions agree with TRBD2. Trimming at V came to 11 bases and at J to 9 bases, leaving 5 bases not matched to a gene. Germline CDR1 and CDR2: LNHDA and SQIVND (reference sequence). CDR3 length: 12 residues. CDR3 sequence reads: CAASGRAPEQFF. The CDR3 DNA follows: TGTGCCGCTAGCGGGAGGGCCCCTGAGCAGTTCTTC.

The rearrangement links TRBV7-8 to TRBJ1-2; D might be TRBD1 (6 bases). In germline, CDR1 is SGHVS, CDR2 FQNEAQ. V was shortened by 0 bases and J by 4 bases, with 12 bases between the two germline ends. CDR3 length equals 15 residues. CDR3 DNA: TGTGCCAGCAGCTTAGCACAGGGCGGGGGCTATGGCTACACCTTC. It yields the protein CASSLAQGGGYGYTF.

The J gene is TRBJ2-1, the V gene TRBV5-1; D is perhaps TRBD2 (7 bases). The V end lost 1 base, the J end lost 6 bases, and 11 bases lay between the germline ends. Germline assignment: CDR1 SGHRS and CDR2 YFSETQ. The CDR3 contains 14 residues. CDR3 sequence reads: CASSLWGGGNEQFF. The CDR3 coding sequence is TGCGCCAGCAGCTTGTGGGGGGGCGGCAATGAGCAGTTCTTC.

This sequence joins TRBV7-2 and TRBJ1-1; D is uncertain. Germline CDR1 and CDR2: SGHTA and FQGNSA. The ends were cut back, 5 bases at V and 0 bases at J, with 13 bases in the middle. The length of the CDR3 is 15 residues. The CDR3 reads CASSPHGLMNTEAFF. DNA for the CDR3: TGTGCCAGCAGCCCCCACGGGTTAATGAACACTGAAGCTTTCTTT.

This rearrangement joins TRBV10-3 to TRBJ1-5, with 9 positions matching TRBD1. Per the germline V gene, CDR1 is ENHRY and CDR2 is SYGVKD. V trimming: 6 bases; J trimming: 5 bases; junction bases outside the gene matches: 11. The length of the CDR3 is 16 residues. CDR3 DNA: TGTGCCATCAGGGGGGAATGGGACAGGGAGGATCAGCCCCAGCATTTT. Translating it yields CAIRGEWDREDQPQHF.

The chain combines TRBV19 with TRBJ2-5, with TRBD2 identical over 7 bases. The CDR3 is 13 residues long. Trimming cost V 1 base and J 5 bases; bases outside gene matches: 1. Looked up from germline, CDR1 is LNHDA and CDR2 is SQIVND (reference sequence). The DNA for the CDR3 is TGTGCCAGTAGTATAGTACTAGCGGAGACCCAGTACTTC. It encodes CASSIVLAETQYF.

A few counts support this clone. This chain uses TRBV7-9 with TRBJ2-2, with D possibly being TRBD1 (5 bases). The CDR3 runs 16 residues. Germline CDR1 and CDR2: SEHNR and FQNEAQ (reference sequence). Deletions cut 6 bases from V and 2 bases from J, with 16 bases between. In DNA, the CDR3 is TGTGCCAGCAGACCCCCGAACCAGGGTAACACCGGGGAGCTGTTTTTT. Its translation: CASRPPNQGNTGELFF.

The J gene is TRBJ1-2, the V gene TRBV30; D remains unclear. The CDR3 is 13 amino acids. Trimming left V 4 bases short and J 1 base short, with 10 bases between. Germline CDR1 and CDR2: GTSNPN and SVGIG (reference sequence). In DNA, the CDR3 is TGTGCCTGGACCCCGGGAAGTAACTATGGCTACACCTTC. Translated, it gives CAWTPGSNYGYTF.

The chain uses TRBV29-1 and TRBJ1-1, with D uncertain. This CDR3 has 15 residues. The germline V and J ends were trimmed by 1 base and 5 bases, with 17 bases remaining between them. Germline loops: CDR1 SQVTM, CDR2 ANQGSEA. CDR3 bases: TGCAGCGTTGAAGTCAGATTGGTGGCTAGGACTGAAGCTTTCTTT. It is translated as CSVEVRLVARTEAFF.

V gene TRBV5-8 combines with J gene TRBJ2-2, with 9 bases aligning to TRBD2. CDR1 is SGHTS, CDR2 YDEGEE, per germline. Unmatched junction bases numbered 2, after V lost 1 base and J lost 4 bases. CDR3 length: 15 residues. CDR3 DNA sequence: TGTGCCAGCAGCTTGCGGCGGGAGGGCACCGGGGAGCTGTTTTTT. Its translation is CASSLRREGTGELFF.

This clone was recorded only once. The rearrangement links TRBV5-3 to TRBJ1-1; possible D gene TRBD1, 5 bases. TRBV5-3 has ORF status, its function being uncertain. The CDR3 length is 16 residues. V lost 4 bases to trimming and J lost 3 bases, with 19 bases between them. CDR3 DNA: TGTGCCAGAAGCCGAAAACCCAGGGATCCCGACACTGAAGCTTTCTTT. Protein sequence: CARSRKPRDPDTEAFF.

The CDR3 loop is CSGGTGGAGAYGYTF. The CDR3 DNA reads as TGCAGCGGGGGGACAGGGGGCGCCGGGGCCTATGGCTACACCTTC. The chain has TRBV29-1 and TRBJ1-2; 12 bases fit TRBD1. Germline trimming cut 7 bases from V and 4 bases from J; bases unmatched to any gene: 10. The CDR3 extends over 15 amino acids. Germline V CDR1 and CDR2: SQVTM, ANQGSEA.

The rearrangement links TRBV7-9 to TRBJ2-2; 7 bases are a match to TRBD1. CDR3 size: 19 residues. Trimming at V came to 7 bases and at J to 5 bases, leaving 22 bases not matched to a gene. The germline CDR1 and CDR2 sequences are SEHNR and FQNEAQ (reference sequence). CDR3 DNA sequence: TGTGCCAGCAACGTTCGGGACAGCCCGTCGCCGGGTATTACCGGGGAGCTGTTTTTT. Translated, it gives CASNVRDSPSPGITGELFF. Full variable domain (rest looked up from reference TRBV7-9 and TRBJ2-2): DTGVSQNPRHKITKRGQNVTFRCDPISEHNRLYWYRQTLGQGPEFLTYFQNEAQLEKSRLLSDRFSAERPKGSFSTLEIQRTEQGDSAMYLCASNVRDSPSPGITGELFFGEGSRLTVL.

The chain uses TRBV19 and TRBJ1-2; maybe TRBD1 (5 bases). There are 14 residues in the CDR3. V dropped 1 base and J dropped 4 bases, with 10 bases sitting between them. Germline V gives CDR1 LNHDA, CDR2 SQIVND (reference sequence). The CDR3 is CASSIGTSSYGYTF. The CDR3 nucleotides read TGTGCCAGTAGTATAGGGACATCCTCCTATGGCTACACCTTC.

The chain has TRBV7-3 and TRBJ2-5; 9 nucleotides match TRBD2. J gave up 2 bases and V 6 bases, and 7 bases lay outside the gene matches. The CDR3 covers 15 residues. Germline V gene data show CDR1 as SGHTA and CDR2 as FQGTGA. The CDR3, as DNA: TGTGCCAGCAGGTTTACTAGCGGGCTTCAAGAGACCCAGTACTTC. It translates to CASRFTSGLQETQYF.

This chain joins TRBV28 and TRBJ1-2, with a tentative D call TRBD1 (6 bases). CDR3 length: 14 amino acids. Germline V lookup: CDR1 MDHEN, CDR2 SYDVKM. V lost 6 bases, J lost 5 bases, and 16 bases lay in between. The CDR3 loop reads CASRTSGGGYGYTF. CDR3 sequence (DNA): TGTGCCAGCAGAACAAGTGGGGGCGGGTATGGCTACACCTTC.

The CDR3: CASSRQGNYGYTF. The CDR3 DNA reads as TGTGCCAGCAGCCGTCAGGGGAACTATGGCTACACCTTC. V usage is TRBV6-6 and J usage is TRBJ1-2, with a tentative D call TRBD1 (6 bases). Germline V gene sequence: CDR1 MNHNY, CDR2 SVGAGI (reference sequence). Trimming took 6 bases from V and 2 from J, leaving 10 bases between them. The CDR3 consists of 13 residues.

The V gene is TRBV9, the J gene TRBJ1-2; 9 bases match TRBD1. Germline V gene sequence: CDR1 SGDLS, CDR2 YYNGEE. This CDR3 comprises 13 residues. V dropped 6 bases and J dropped 6; count of bases not matched to a gene: 6. CDR3 amino acids: CASTPDRGDGYTF. The DNA for the CDR3 is TGTGCCAGCACCCCAGACAGGGGGGATGGCTACACCTTC.

This chain uses TRBV19 with TRBJ2-5; possible D gene TRBD2, 5 bases. Germline loops: CDR1 LNHDA, CDR2 SQIVND (reference sequence). Trimming took off 1 base at V and 6 bases at J, with 18 bases between the two ends. This CDR3 is built from 16 residues. As DNA, the CDR3 is TGTGCCAGTAGTATAGGAGGTACGGGGTCCGGAAAGACCCAGTACTTC. Amino acid sequence: CASSIGGTGSGKTQYF.

This chain connects TRBV30 to TRBJ1-5; 12 bases are shared with TRBD1. CDR3 length: 13 amino acids. The trim removed 5 bases at V and 7 bases at J, leaving 3 bases unmatched. Germline-derived CDR1 and CDR2 are GTSNPN and SVGIG (reference sequence). The CDR3 loop reads CAWGTGGDQPQHF. CDR3 DNA: TGTGCCTGGGGGACAGGGGGCGACCAGCCCCAGCATTTT.

The chain has TRBV6-6 and TRBJ2-7, with 10 bases identical to TRBD1. With 6 bases clipped from V and 2 bases from J, the junction kept 7 bases outside the gene matches. CDR1 is MNHNY and CDR2 is SVGAGI in the germline V gene (reference sequence). CDR3 size: 15 residues. The CDR3 coding sequence is TGTGCCAGCAGCTCAACCGACAGGGGGCCCTACGAGCAGTACTTC. It codes for CASSSTDRGPYEQYF.